The next 21 T cell receptor beta chains were all read from a single sample in a study of post-analysis software for immune sequencing data. Study-wide results and limits: Patients carried roughly 5 TRBV segments more frequently than controls did, and TRBV5-6, TRBV5-1 and TRBV20-1 were among them.

Antigens of these TCRs are unknown. Prepared libraries of TCR beta cDNA carried unique molecular identifiers. TCRdb analysed the PCR reads with MiXCR anew, one entry per CDR3 protein. The sample shows about 540,000 distinct CDR3 sequences, around 34% of them seen only once. The source material was blood. The receptors here all came from a girl aged 2-17 years with multiple sclerosis.

The chain has TRBV2 and TRBJ1-5, with D hard to call. Trimming took off 1 base at V and 3 bases at J, with 10 bases between the two ends. Germline-derived CDR1 and CDR2 are SNHLY and FYNNEI. The CDR3 covers 15 residues. Here the CDR3 DNA reads TGTGCCAGCAGTGAAGGGCAACCAAACAATCAGCCCCAGCATTTT. It specifies CASSEGQPNNQPQHF. The entire variable domain, with the rest obtained from reference TRBV2 and TRBJ1-5, is as follows: EPEVTQTPSHQVTQMGQEVILRCVPISNHLYFYWYRQILGQKVEFLVSFYNNEISEKSEIFDDQFSVERPDGSNFTLKIRSTKLEDSAMYFCASSEGQPNNQPQHFGDGTRLSIL.

The chain links TRBV4-1 to TRBJ2-7, with 8 bases matching TRBD1. The CDR3 totals 14 residues. V was pared by 1 base and J by 5 bases, with 4 bases of the junction left unmatched. Germline-derived CDR1 and CDR2 are MGHRA and YSYEKL. CDR3 region: CASSQGQGADEQYF. Written as DNA, the CDR3 is TGCGCCAGCAGCCAAGGCCAGGGGGCAGACGAGCAGTACTTC.

This clonotype was observed a few times. The genes are TRBV5-5 and TRBJ1-5; the match to TRBD1 covers 12 bases. This CDR3 has 15 amino acids. Germline lookup yields CDR1 SGHKS and CDR2 YYEKEE (reference sequence). V was pared by 4 bases and J by 4 bases, with 3 bases of the junction left unmatched. The CDR3 DNA sequence: TGTGCCAGCAGCGCGGGACAGGGGGCGAATCAGCCCCAGCATTTT. The encoded protein is CASSAGQGANQPQHF.

The rearrangement uses TRBV12-3 or TRBV12-4 and TRBJ2-7, with TRBD1 matching 10 bases. The junction had 8 bases not matched to a gene; V was cut back by 4 bases and J by 5 bases. The CDR3 contains 15 residues. CDR3 sequence reads: CASSSPGQGNDEQYF. The CDR3 nucleotides are TGTGCCAGCAGTTCCCCGGGACAGGGGAATGACGAGCAGTACTTC.

This clonotype was seen a few times. This chain joins TRBV5-1 and TRBJ1-1; TRBD1 is a possible D gene (6 bases). CDR3 length: 16 residues. The germline V gene has CDR1 SGHRS and CDR2 YFSETQ. V lost 0 bases and J 1 base, leaving 13 bases between the germline ends. The CDR3 nucleotides are TGCGCCAGCAGCTTGGAGGGGACACGGCGGAACACTGAAGCTTTCTTT. It is translated as CASSLEGTRRNTEAFF.

This clonotype was counted only a few times. V usage is TRBV12-3 or TRBV12-4 and J usage is TRBJ2-2; D might be TRBD1 (5 bases). The CDR3 runs to 15 residues. V shed 5 bases and J shed 6 bases, with 16 bases lying between them. In DNA form, the CDR3 reads TGTGCCAGCAGTCTACGACAGAGGTCTCCCGGGGAGCTGTTTTTT. The encoded protein is CASSLRQRSPGELFF.

This clonotype has just a few counts. V usage is TRBV28 and J usage is TRBJ2-1, with 15 bases fitting TRBD2. Germline-derived CDR1 and CDR2 are MDHEN and SYDVKM. Trimming took 3 bases from V and 12 from J; bases not matched to a gene: 6. The CDR3 loop spans 15 amino acids. Here the CDR3 DNA reads TGTGCCAGCAGTTTCGGACTAGCGGGGGGGTTGGTGCAGTTCTTC. This gives the protein CASSFGLAGGLVQFF.

The rearrangement uses TRBV27 and TRBJ2-1; D uncertain. Per germline, CDR1 MNHEY and CDR2 SMNVEV (reference sequence). The CDR3 covers 14 residues. V dropped 2 bases and J dropped 5 bases, with 10 bases sitting between them. The CDR3 reads CASSLRRFNNEQFF. CDR3 nucleotide sequence: TGTGCCAGCAGTTTACGCCGGTTTAACAATGAGCAGTTCTTC.

The table lists this clonotype with a count of one. This clone may be a read error of a much larger clone one base away. The chain recombines TRBV5-6 with TRBJ2-1, with D unresolved. The DNA end lines up better with TRBJ2-7; the J call may be wrong. Germline V lookup: CDR1 SGHDT, CDR2 YYEEEE. CDR3 size: 11 residues. The CDR3 DNA reads TGTGCCAGCAGTTCCTACAATGAGCAGTACTTC. Amino acids: CASSSYNEQYF.

The rearrangement uses TRBV19 and TRBJ2-4, with TRBD1 matching 7 bases. CDR3 length: 13 amino acids. The germline gives CDR1 LNHDA, CDR2 SQIVND (reference sequence). V lost 5 bases and J lost 6; bases outside the gene matches: 4. CDR3 in amino acids: CASSRWTGNIQYF. CDR3 in DNA: TGTGCCAGTAGTCGATGGACAGGAAACATTCAGTACTTC.

In its sample, this clonotype was seen a few times. The V call is TRBV9, the J call TRBJ2-5; 8 nucleotides line up with TRBD1. Looked up from germline, CDR1 is SGDLS and CDR2 is YYNGEE. The CDR3 is made up of 14 amino acids. V lost 4 bases and J lost 4; bases outside the gene matches: 6. The CDR3: CASSLTTGVETQYF. The CDR3 region has the DNA TGTGCCAGCAGCCTTACGACAGGGGTAGAGACCCAGTACTTC.

V gene TRBV7-2 combines with J gene TRBJ2-5; 13 bases fit TRBD2. With the DNA end fitting TRBJ2-7 better, the J assignment may be wrong. CDR3 length: 15 amino acids. The germline CDR1 and CDR2 sequences are SGHTA and FQGNSA. The CDR3 coding sequence is TGTGCCAGCAGCCCAACTAGCGGGGGGGCCCGCGAGCAGTACTTC. Translating it yields CASSPTSGGAREQYF.

This chain uses TRBV12-3 or TRBV12-4 with TRBJ2-1; TRBD1 aligns across 9 bases. There are 17 residues in the CDR3. Trimming removed 6 bases from V and 2 bases from J; junction bases left unmatched: 11. The CDR3 DNA follows: TGTGCCAGCAGCCTCAACCCGGGACAGGGTACCTACAATGAGCAGTTCTTC. It codes for CASSLNPGQGTYNEQFF.

This clonotype was picked up a small number of times. The V and J genes are TRBV7-9 and TRBJ2-1; 7 bases fit TRBD1. Germline CDR1 reads SEHNR; CDR2 reads FQNEAQ (reference sequence). V shed 2 bases and J 3 bases; nucleotides not matched to a gene: 4. There are 15 residues in the CDR3. CDR3 region: CASSLSQGVYNEQFF. CDR3 in DNA: TGTGCCAGCAGCTTATCGCAGGGGGTCTACAATGAGCAGTTCTTC. The full variable domain, its missing parts supplied by reference TRBV7-9 and TRBJ2-1, is DTGVSQNPRHKITKRGQNVTFRCDPISEHNRLYWYRQTLGQGPEFLTYFQNEAQLEKSRLLSDRFSAERPKGSFSTLEIQRTEQGDSAMYLCASSLSQGVYNEQFFGPGTRLTVL.

The rearrangement links TRBV28 to TRBJ1-5; 7 nucleotides align to TRBD1. Germline CDR1 and CDR2: MDHEN and SYDVKM. This CDR3 region has 17 residues. V lost 6 bases and J lost 0; bases outside the gene matches: 11. The CDR3 nucleotides are TGTGCCAGCAGGAATAGGGACAGATCATATAGCAATCAGCCCCAGCATTTT. The encoded protein is CASRNRDRSYSNQPQHF.

Only a few counts were recorded for this clonotype. In nucleotides, the CDR3 is TGTGCCAGCAGGGGAGGGACAGACACCGGGGAGCTGTTTTTT. Protein product: CASRGGTDTGELFF. The rearrangement uses TRBV6-6 and TRBJ2-2; D is perhaps TRBD1 or TRBD2 (7 bases each). The CDR3 has 14 residues. Germline lookup yields CDR1 MNHNY and CDR2 SVGAGI (reference sequence). The V and J ends lost 6 bases and 3 bases respectively, with 11 bases between them.

V and J are TRBV5-1 and TRBJ1-2; tentative D call: TRBD1 (6 bases). The V end was cut by 0 bases, the J end by 0 bases, with 9 bases between. The CDR3 spans 15 residues. Germline V gene data show CDR1 as SGHRS and CDR2 as YFSETQ. In nucleotides, the CDR3 is TGCGCCAGCAGCTTGGCCGGGACATCTAACTATGGCTACACCTTC. Its translation is CASSLAGTSNYGYTF.

This chain links TRBV7-9 with TRBJ1-5; 8 positions agree with TRBD1. Germline V lookup: CDR1 SEHNR, CDR2 FQNEAQ (reference sequence). The V gene end was trimmed by 5 bases and the J gene end by 1 base; junction bases not matched to a gene: 4. The length of the CDR3 is 15 residues. The CDR3 DNA reads TGTGCCAGCAGCAGAGGACAGGGAAGCAATCAGCCCCAGCATTTT. This sequence encodes CASSRGQGSNQPQHF.

This chain links TRBV5-6 with TRBJ2-5; unclear D gene. Germline loops: CDR1 SGHDT, CDR2 YYEEEE. CDR3 length: 15 amino acids. Trimming cost V 1 base and J 4 bases, with 14 bases left between them. DNA for the CDR3: TGTGCCAGCAGCTTGTGGGATCGGTACGGAGAGACCCAGTACTTC. It translates to CASSLWDRYGETQYF.

This chain joins TRBV7-9 and TRBJ1-6; the D is unclear. Trimming removed 1 base at V and 10 bases at J, with 14 bases between. Germline values: CDR1 SEHNR, CDR2 FQNEAQ (reference sequence). The CDR3 extends over 15 amino acids. The CDR3 here is CASSLVGRSDSPLHF. The CDR3 nucleotides are TGTGCCAGCAGCTTAGTCGGACGCAGTGACTCACCCCTCCACTTT.

This chain links TRBV3-1 with TRBJ1-4, with no clear D. The CDR3 runs 14 residues. The ends were cut back, 2 bases at V and 7 bases at J, with 11 bases in the middle. Germline CDR1 is LGHDT and CDR2 is YNNKEL (reference sequence). The CDR3 reads CASSQSGVSEKLFF. CDR3 DNA: TGTGCCAGCAGCCAATCAGGCGTTTCTGAAAAACTGTTTTTT.